This TCR beta chain was retrieved from a study of blood T cell repertoires in COVID-19. The overall study: There were acute and convalescent COVID-19 samples, and they came from the United States, Italy and Spain.

In the source study's methods: Reference gene primer amplification yielded estimated nucleated cell counts. Data came from immunoSEQ multiplex PCR; TCRdb stores just in-frame clones and leaves some out. V and J calls and clone size follow that table, whereas D and trimming were derived from the DNA. This sample yields 250,000 to 400,000 clones, of which about 87% are seen a single time; approximately 1.6% belongs to the top ten. Patients at the Seattle site were enrolled during active infection and followed longitudinally. In germline, CDR1 is MNHNS, CDR2 SASEGT. The ends lost 0 bases at V and 2 bases at J; junction bases unmatched: 5. There are 16 residues in the CDR3.

The chain joins TRBV6-1 to TRBJ1-1; 8 bases map to TRBD1. The sequence was collected from a woman aged 30 to 39 with COVID-19, enrolled during active disease. The sequencing sample was made of peripheral blood. CDR3 DNA: TGTGCCAGCAGTGAAGCCCTAGGACAGGGCAACACTGAAGCTTTCTTT. As protein: CASSEALGQGNTEAFF.